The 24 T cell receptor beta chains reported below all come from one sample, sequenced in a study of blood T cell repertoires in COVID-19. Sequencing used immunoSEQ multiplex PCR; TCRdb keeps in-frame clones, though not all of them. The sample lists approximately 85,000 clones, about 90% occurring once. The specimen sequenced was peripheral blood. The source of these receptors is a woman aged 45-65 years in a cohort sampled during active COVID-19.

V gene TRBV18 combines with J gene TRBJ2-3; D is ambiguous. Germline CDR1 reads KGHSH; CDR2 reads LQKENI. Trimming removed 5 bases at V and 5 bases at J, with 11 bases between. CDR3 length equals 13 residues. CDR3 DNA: TGTGCCAGCTCATCCTCGTTCCTAGATACGCAGTATTTT. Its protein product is CASSSSFLDTQYF.

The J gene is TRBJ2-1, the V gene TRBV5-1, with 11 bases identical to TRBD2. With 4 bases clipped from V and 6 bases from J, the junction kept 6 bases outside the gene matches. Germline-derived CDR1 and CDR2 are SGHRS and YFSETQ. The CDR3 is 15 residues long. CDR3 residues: CASSATSGATNEQFF. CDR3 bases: TGCGCCAGCAGCGCGACTAGCGGGGCGACCAATGAGCAGTTCTTC.

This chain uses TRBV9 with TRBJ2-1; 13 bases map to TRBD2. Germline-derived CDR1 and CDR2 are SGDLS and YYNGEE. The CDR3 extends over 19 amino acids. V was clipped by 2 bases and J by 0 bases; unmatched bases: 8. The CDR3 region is CASSVRGLAGDRSYNEQFF. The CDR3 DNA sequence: TGTGCCAGCAGCGTGAGAGGACTAGCGGGAGACCGCTCCTACAATGAGCAGTTCTTC.

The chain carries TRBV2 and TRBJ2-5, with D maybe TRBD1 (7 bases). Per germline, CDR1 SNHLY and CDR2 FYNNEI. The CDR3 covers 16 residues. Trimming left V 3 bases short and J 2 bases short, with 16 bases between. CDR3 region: CASSELEGAGQETQYF. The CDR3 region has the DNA TGTGCCAGCAGTGAGTTGGAGGGGGCAGGGCAAGAGACCCAGTACTTC.

The CDR3 spells CASSGSYLAGWQEQYF. The CDR3 DNA reads as TGTGCCAGCAGTGGCTCCTACCTAGCGGGATGGCAAGAGCAGTACTTC. This chain uses TRBV27 with TRBJ2-7; 9 nucleotides align to TRBD2. This CDR3 spans 16 amino acids. Germline CDR1 is MNHEY and CDR2 is SMNVEV (reference sequence). J was trimmed by 7 bases and V by 5 bases; bases with no gene match: 15.

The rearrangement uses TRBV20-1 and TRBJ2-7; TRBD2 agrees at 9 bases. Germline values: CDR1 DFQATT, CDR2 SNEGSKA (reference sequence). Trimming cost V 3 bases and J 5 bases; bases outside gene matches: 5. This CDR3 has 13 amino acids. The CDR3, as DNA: TGCAGTGCTAGTAGCGGGAGAGGCCACGAGCAGTACTTC. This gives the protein CSASSGRGHEQYF.

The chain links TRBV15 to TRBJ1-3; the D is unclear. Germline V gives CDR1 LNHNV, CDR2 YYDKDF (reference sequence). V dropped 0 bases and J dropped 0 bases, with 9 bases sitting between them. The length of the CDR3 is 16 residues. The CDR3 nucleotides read TGTGCCACCAGCAGAGATCGCGCGAGCTCTGGAAACACCATATATTTT. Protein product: CATSRDRASSGNTIYF.

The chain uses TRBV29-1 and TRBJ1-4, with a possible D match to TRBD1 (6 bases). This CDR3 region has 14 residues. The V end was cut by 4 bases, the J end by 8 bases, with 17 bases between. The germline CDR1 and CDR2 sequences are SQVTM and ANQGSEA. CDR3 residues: CSVGRGGLREKLFF. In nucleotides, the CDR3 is TGCAGCGTTGGCCGGGGGGGGCTACGGGAAAAACTGTTTTTT.

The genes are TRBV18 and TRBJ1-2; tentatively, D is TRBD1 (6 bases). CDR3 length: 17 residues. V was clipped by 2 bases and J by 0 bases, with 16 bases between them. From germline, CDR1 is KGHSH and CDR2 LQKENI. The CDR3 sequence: CASSPRTAGSSNYGYTF. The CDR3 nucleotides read TGTGCCAGCTCACCAAGGACAGCCGGTTCTTCTAACTATGGCTACACCTTC. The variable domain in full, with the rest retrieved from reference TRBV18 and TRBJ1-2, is NAGVMQNPRHLVRRRGQEARLRCSPMKGHSHVYWYRQLPEEGLKFMVYLQKENIIDESGMPKERFSAEFPKEGPSILRIQQVVRGDSAAYFCASSPRTAGSSNYGYTFGSGTRLTVV.

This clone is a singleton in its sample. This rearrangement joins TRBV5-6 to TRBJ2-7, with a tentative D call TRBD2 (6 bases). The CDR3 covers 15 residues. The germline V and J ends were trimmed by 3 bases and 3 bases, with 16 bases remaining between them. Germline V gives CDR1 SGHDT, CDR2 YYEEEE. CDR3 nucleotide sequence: TGTGCCAGCAGCTCCCGCGGACTAAGTGACTACGAGCAGTACTTC. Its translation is CASSSRGLSDYEQYF.

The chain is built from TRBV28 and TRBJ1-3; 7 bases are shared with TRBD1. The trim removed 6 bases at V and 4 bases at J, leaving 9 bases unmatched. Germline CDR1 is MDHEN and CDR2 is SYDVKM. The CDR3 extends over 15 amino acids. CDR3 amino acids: CASSPRDSRGNTIYF. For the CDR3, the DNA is TGTGCCAGCAGCCCCCGGGACAGCAGGGGAAACACCATATATTTT.

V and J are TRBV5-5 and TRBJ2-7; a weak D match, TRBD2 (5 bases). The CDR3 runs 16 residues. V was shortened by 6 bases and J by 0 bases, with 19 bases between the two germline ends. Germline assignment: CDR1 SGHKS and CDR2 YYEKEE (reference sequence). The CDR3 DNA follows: TGTGCCAGCAAACAAGGACTTCAACAGCCCTCCTACGAGCAGTACTTC. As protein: CASKQGLQQPSYEQYF.

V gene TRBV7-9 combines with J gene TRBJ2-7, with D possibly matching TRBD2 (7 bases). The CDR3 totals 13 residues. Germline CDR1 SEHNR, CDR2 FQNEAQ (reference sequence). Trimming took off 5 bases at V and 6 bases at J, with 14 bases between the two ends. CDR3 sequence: CASSAGEGPEQYF. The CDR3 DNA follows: TGTGCCAGCAGCGCAGGGGAGGGACCCGAGCAGTACTTC.

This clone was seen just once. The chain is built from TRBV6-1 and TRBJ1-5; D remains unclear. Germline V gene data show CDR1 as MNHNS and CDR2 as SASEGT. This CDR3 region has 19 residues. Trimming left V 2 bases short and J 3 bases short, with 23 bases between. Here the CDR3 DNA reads TGTGCCAGCAGTGAACCCGATCTTGTCCTATACAGTATCAATCAGCCCCAGCATTTT. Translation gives CASSEPDLVLYSINQPQHF.

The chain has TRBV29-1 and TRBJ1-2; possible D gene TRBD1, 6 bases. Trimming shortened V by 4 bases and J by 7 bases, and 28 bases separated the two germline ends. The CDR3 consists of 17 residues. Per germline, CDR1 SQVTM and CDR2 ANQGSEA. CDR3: CSVVLSSPEPQGGGYTF. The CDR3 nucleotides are TGCAGCGTTGTCCTCTCCTCCCCGGAACCCCAAGGGGGTGGCTACACCTTC.

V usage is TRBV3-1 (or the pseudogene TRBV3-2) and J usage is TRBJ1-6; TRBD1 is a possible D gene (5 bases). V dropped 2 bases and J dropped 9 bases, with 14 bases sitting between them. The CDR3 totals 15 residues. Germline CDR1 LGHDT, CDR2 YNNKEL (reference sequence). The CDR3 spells CASSQSQTGFSPLHF. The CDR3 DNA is TGTGCCAGCAGCCAATCTCAAACAGGCTTTTCACCCCTCCACTTT.

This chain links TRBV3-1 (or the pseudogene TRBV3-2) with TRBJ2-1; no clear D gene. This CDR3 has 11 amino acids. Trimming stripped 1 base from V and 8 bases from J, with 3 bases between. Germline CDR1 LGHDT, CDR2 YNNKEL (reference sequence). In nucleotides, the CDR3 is TGTGCCAGCAGCCAAGGCGATGAGCAGTTCTTC. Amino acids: CASSQGDEQFF.

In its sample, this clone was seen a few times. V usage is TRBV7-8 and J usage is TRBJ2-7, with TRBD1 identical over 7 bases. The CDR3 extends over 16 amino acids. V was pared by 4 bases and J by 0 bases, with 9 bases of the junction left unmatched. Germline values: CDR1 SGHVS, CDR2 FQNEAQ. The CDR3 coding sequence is TGTGCCAGCAGCTCCACGATTGGGACAGCCTCCTACGAGCAGTACTTC. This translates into CASSSTIGTASYEQYF. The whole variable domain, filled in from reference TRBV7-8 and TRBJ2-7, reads GAGVSQSPRYKVAKRGQDVALRCDPISGHVSLFWYQQALGQGPEFLTYFQNEAQLDKSGLPSDRFFAERPEGSVSTLKIQRTQQEDSAVYLCASSSTIGTASYEQYFGPGTRLTVT.

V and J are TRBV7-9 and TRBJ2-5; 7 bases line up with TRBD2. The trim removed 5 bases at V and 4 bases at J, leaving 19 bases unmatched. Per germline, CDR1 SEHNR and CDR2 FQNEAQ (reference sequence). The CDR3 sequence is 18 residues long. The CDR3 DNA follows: TGTGCCAGCAGCCCCCCCTTAGTCGGGAGGCCCCTGAGAGAGACCCAGTACTTC. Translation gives CASSPPLVGRPLRETQYF.

The CDR3 region is CSVDGGGRETQYF. In nucleotides, the CDR3 is TGCAGCGTTGACGGAGGGGGCCGGGAGACCCAGTACTTC. The genes are TRBV29-1 and TRBJ2-5; tentatively, D is TRBD1 (7 bases). There are 13 residues in the CDR3. From germline, CDR1 is SQVTM and CDR2 ANQGSEA. V was trimmed by 3 bases and J by 5 bases, leaving 13 bases between them.

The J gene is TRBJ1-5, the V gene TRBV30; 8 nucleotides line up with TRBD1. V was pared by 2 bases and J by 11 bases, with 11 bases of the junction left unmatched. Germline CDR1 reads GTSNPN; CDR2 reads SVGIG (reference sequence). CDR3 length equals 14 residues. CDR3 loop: CAWSLDRARLAQHF. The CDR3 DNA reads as TGTGCCTGGAGTCTGGACAGGGCACGTCTTGCCCAGCATTTT.

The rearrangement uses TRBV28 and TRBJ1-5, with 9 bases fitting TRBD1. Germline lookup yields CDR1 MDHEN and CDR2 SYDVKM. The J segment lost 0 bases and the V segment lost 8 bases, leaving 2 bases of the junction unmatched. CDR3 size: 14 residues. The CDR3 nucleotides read TGTGCCAGCCGGGACAGGGTTAGCAATCAGCCCCAGCATTTT. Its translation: CASRDRVSNQPQHF.

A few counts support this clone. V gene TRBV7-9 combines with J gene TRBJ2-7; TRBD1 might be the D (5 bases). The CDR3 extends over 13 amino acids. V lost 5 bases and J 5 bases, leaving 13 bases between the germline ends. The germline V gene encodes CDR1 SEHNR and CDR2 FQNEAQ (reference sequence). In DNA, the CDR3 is TGTGCCAGCAGCCCCCCCTCAGGGAACGAGCAGTACTTC. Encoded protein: CASSPPSGNEQYF.

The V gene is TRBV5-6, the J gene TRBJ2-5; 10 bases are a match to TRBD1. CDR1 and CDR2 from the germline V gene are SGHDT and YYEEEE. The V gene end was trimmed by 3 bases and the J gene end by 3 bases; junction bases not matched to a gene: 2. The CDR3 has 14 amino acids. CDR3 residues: CASSSGTGEETQYF. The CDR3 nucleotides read TGTGCCAGCAGCTCCGGGACAGGGGAAGAGACCCAGTACTTC.